The 16 T cell receptor beta chains below all came from one sample that was sequenced in a study of shared clonotypes between healthy human individuals. Some clones are missing from TCRdb's copy, which holds only in-frame ones; the method was immunoSEQ multiplex PCR. This repertoire shows about 2,500,000 clones, more than 80% found once; its top ten account for 0.11% to 0.15%. The sample taken for sequencing was naive CD4+ T cells sorted from blood. Subset of the sample: CD45RA+ positively selected. The receptors come from a man aged 18 to 30 in good health.

V is TRBV18 and J is TRBJ1-5, with D possibly TRBD1 on 5 matching bases. This CDR3 region has 15 residues. Trimming took off 3 bases at V and 3 bases at J, with 12 bases between the two ends. In germline, CDR1 is KGHSH, CDR2 LQKENI. The CDR3 coding sequence is TGTGCCAGCTCACCTAATGGGGGTGTCAATCAGCCCCAGCATTTT. As protein: CASSPNGGVNQPQHF.

This chain joins TRBV7-9 and TRBJ2-1; maybe TRBD2 (5 bases). Trimming pared 5 bases from V and 1 base from J, leaving 12 bases between. The CDR3 is 15 amino acids. Germline CDR1 and CDR2: SEHNR and FQNEAQ (reference sequence). The CDR3 DNA reads as TGTGCCAGCAGCATCCCGGGAAGTTCCTACAATGAGCAGTTCTTC. Encoded protein: CASSIPGSSYNEQFF.

This sequence joins TRBV6-6 and TRBJ2-6, with a weak D call TRBD1 (5 bases). Deletions cut 7 bases from V and 1 base from J, with 14 bases between. Per the germline V gene, CDR1 is MNHNY and CDR2 is SVGAGI (reference sequence). This CDR3 is 16 amino acids long. The CDR3 is CASNTGVGSGANVLTF. The DNA for the CDR3 is TGTGCCAGCAATACAGGAGTAGGGTCTGGGGCCAACGTCCTGACTTTC.

This clone was recorded only once. The CDR3 here is CASSSLAGGVGELFF. The DNA for the CDR3 is TGTGCCAGCAGCTCACTAGCGGGAGGGGTCGGGGAGCTGTTTTTT. This chain joins TRBV7-2 and TRBJ2-2; 13 bases align to TRBD2. The germline V gene has CDR1 SGHTA and CDR2 FQGNSA. There are 15 residues in the CDR3. The trim removed 4 bases at V and 7 bases at J, leaving 3 bases unmatched.

V usage is TRBV5-1 and J usage is TRBJ2-1, with D hard to call. The CDR3 consists of 14 residues. V dropped 4 bases and J dropped 5 bases, with 13 bases sitting between them. Germline V gives CDR1 SGHRS, CDR2 YFSETQ. CDR3 loop: CASSPRALNNEQFF. The CDR3 bases are TGCGCCAGCAGCCCCCGGGCTCTAAACAATGAGCAGTTCTTC.

The chain is built from TRBV6-6 and TRBJ2-3, with a weak D call TRBD1 (5 bases). The CDR3 totals 16 residues. V was trimmed by 2 bases and J by 2 bases, leaving 14 bases between them. Germline lookup yields CDR1 MNHNY and CDR2 SVGAGI (reference sequence). The CDR3 bases are TGTGCCAGCAGTTACGATCTTAGGGGCCACACAGATACGCAGTATTTT. Its protein is CASSYDLRGHTDTQYF.

The rearrangement links TRBV30 to TRBJ1-4; TRBD1 aligns across 7 bases. This CDR3 contains 13 residues. V lost 3 bases to trimming and J lost 8 bases; unmatched junction nucleotides: 6. Germline-derived CDR1 and CDR2 are GTSNPN and SVGIG (reference sequence). The CDR3 loop reads CAWRGGVGEKLFF. As DNA, the CDR3 is TGTGCCTGGAGAGGGGGCGTAGGAGAAAAACTGTTTTTT.

In this sample, this clone turned up a few times. The chain carries TRBV7-3 and TRBJ1-6; D call uncertain. Trimming pared 2 bases from V and 9 bases from J, leaving 8 bases between. The CDR3 totals 13 residues. Per the germline V gene, CDR1 is SGHTA and CDR2 is FQGTGA. CDR3 region: CASSLGLGSPLHF. For the CDR3, the DNA is TGTGCCAGCAGCTTAGGGTTGGGTTCACCCCTCCACTTT.

The chain recombines TRBV30 with TRBJ2-3, with 9 bases fitting TRBD2. The CDR3 has 14 residues. J was trimmed by 0 bases and V by 2 bases; bases with no gene match: 0. CDR1 and CDR2 (germline): GTSNPN, SVGIG (reference sequence). The CDR3 region is CAWSSGGSTDTQYF. CDR3 nucleotide sequence: TGTGCCTGGAGTAGCGGGGGGAGCACAGATACGCAGTATTTT.

To note about this clone: Other DNA sequences in this sample translate to the same CDR3. In DNA form, the CDR3 reads TGTGCCAGCTCCCCCGCGGGAGAGCAGTACTTC. Translating gives CASSPAGEQYF. The V call is TRBV18, the J call TRBJ2-7; maybe TRBD2 (6 bases). Per germline, CDR1 KGHSH and CDR2 LQKENI. The V gene lost 6 bases and the J gene lost 7 bases, with 10 bases spanning the gap. CDR3 length equals 11 residues.

The chain carries TRBV7-9 and TRBJ2-7; 9 bases fit TRBD2. Germline V CDR1 and CDR2: SEHNR, FQNEAQ (reference sequence). Trimming cost V 5 bases and J 0 bases; bases outside gene matches: 17. The CDR3 contains 19 residues. The CDR3 here is CASSPPGLAARTLSYEQYF. The CDR3 nucleotides are TGTGCCAGCAGCCCCCCGGGACTAGCCGCACGTACCCTCTCCTACGAGCAGTACTTC.

The chain has TRBV27 and TRBJ2-5, with D hard to call. This CDR3 is built from 10 residues. Germline-derived CDR1 and CDR2 are MNHEY and SMNVEV (reference sequence). Trimming took off 11 bases at V and 5 bases at J, with 9 bases between the two ends. DNA for the CDR3: TGTGCCCCCCTATATGAGACCCAGTACTTC. This gives the protein CAPLYETQYF.

The genes are TRBV4-1 and TRBJ2-7; D uncertain. CDR1 is MGHRA and CDR2 is YSYEKL in the germline V gene. The germline V and J ends were trimmed by 3 bases and 0 bases, with 9 bases remaining between them. The CDR3 consists of 14 residues. CDR3 sequence (DNA): TGCGCCAGCAGCCAGGGGTTCGCCTCCTACGAGCAGTACTTC. This translates into CASSQGFASYEQYF.

The gene calls are TRBV7-9 and TRBJ2-2; D might be TRBD1 or TRBD2, each matching 5 bases. The germline gives CDR1 SEHNR, CDR2 FQNEAQ (reference sequence). The CDR3 consists of 16 residues. V was shortened by 0 bases and J by 4 bases, with 12 bases between the two germline ends. CDR3 coding DNA: TGTGCCAGCAGCTTAGCGGCGGGCAGGGCCACCGGGGAGCTGTTTTTT. Its translation: CASSLAAGRATGELFF.

For the CDR3, the DNA is TGCGCCAGCAGCAAAAGGACTAGCGGGAGTATTGAGACCCAGTACTTC. This encodes CASSKRTSGSIETQYF. The chain carries TRBV5-1 and TRBJ2-5; 13 bases match TRBD2. CDR3 length equals 16 residues. The trim removed 4 bases at V and 5 bases at J, leaving 8 bases unmatched. Germline V gene data show CDR1 as SGHRS and CDR2 as YFSETQ. The full variable domain, its missing parts supplied by reference TRBV5-1 and TRBJ2-5, is KAGVTQTPRYLIKTRGQQVTLSCSPISGHRSVSWYQQTPGQGLQFLFEYFSETQRNKGNFPGRFSGRQFSNSRSEMNVSTLELGDSALYLCASSKRTSGSIETQYFGPGTRLLVL.

The rearrangement links TRBV25-1 to TRBJ1-6; D is unclear. This CDR3 comprises 14 residues. V was clipped by 2 bases and J by 10 bases, with 12 bases between them. Per the germline V gene, CDR1 is MGHDK and CDR2 is SYGVNS. This CDR3 is CASSEVGANSPLHF. In DNA form, the CDR3 reads TGTGCCAGCAGTGAAGTGGGAGCTAACTCACCCCTCCACTTT. Filled out from reference TRBV25-1 and TRBJ1-6, the complete variable domain reads EADIYQTPRYLVIGTGKKITLECSQTMGHDKMYWYQQDPGMELHLIHYSYGVNSTEKGDLSSESTVSRIRTEHFPLTLESARPSHTSQYLCASSEVGANSPLHFGNGTRLTVT.